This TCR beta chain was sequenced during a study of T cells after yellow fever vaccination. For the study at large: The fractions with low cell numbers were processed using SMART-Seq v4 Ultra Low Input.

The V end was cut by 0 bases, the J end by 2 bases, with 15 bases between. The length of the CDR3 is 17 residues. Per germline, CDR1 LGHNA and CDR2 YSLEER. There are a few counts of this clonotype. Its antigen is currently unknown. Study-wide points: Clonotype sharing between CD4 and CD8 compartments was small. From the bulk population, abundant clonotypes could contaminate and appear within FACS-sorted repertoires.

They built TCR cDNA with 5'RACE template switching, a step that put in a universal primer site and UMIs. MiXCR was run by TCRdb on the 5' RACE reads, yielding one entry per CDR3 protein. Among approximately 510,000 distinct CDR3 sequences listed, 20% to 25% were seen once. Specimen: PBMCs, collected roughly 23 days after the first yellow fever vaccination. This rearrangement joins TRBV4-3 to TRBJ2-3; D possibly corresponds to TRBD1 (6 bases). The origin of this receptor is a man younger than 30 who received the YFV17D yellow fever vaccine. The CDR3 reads CASSQENKGQYTDTQYF. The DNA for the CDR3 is TGCGCCAGCAGCCAAGAGAACAAAGGACAGTACACAGATACGCAGTATTTT.